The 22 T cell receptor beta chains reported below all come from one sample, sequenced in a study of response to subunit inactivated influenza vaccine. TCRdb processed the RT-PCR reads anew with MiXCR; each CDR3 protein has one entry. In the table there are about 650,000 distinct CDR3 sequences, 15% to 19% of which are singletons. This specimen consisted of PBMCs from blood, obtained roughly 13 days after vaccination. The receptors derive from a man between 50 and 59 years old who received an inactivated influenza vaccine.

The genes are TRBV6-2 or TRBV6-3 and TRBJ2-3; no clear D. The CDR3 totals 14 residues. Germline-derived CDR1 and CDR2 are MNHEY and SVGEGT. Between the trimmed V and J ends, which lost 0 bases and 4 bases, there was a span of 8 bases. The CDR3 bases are TGTGCCAGCAGTTACTCGATCCGGGCAGATACGCAGTATTTT. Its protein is CASSYSIRADTQYF.

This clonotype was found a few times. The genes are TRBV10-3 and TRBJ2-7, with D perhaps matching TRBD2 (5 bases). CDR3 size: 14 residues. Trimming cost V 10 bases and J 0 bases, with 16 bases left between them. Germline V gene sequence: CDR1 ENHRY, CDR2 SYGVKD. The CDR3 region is CASMATGSSYEQYF. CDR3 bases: TGTGCCAGCATGGCTACGGGAAGCTCCTACGAGCAGTACTTC.

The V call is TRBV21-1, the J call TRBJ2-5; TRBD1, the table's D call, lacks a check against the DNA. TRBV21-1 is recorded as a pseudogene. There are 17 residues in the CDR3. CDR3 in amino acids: CASSNSPRDRGRETQYF. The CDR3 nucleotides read TGTGCCAGCAGCAATTCCCCCCGGGACAGGGGACGAGAGACCCAGTACTTC.

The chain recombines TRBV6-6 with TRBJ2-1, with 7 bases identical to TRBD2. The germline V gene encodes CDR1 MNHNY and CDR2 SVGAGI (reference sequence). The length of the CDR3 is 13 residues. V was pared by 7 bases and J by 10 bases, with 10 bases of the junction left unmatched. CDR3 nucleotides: TGTGCCAGCACCACGGGGGGTTTGGGGGAGCAGTTCTTC. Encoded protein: CASTTGGLGEQFF.

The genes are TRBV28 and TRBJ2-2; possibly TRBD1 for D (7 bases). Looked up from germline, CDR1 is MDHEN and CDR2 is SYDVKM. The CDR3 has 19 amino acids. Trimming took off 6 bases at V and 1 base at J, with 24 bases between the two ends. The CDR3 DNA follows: TGTGCCAGCAGACTTTCCGCCGGCAGTCAGGGGGGGAACACCGGGGAGCTGTTTTTT. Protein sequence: CASRLSAGSQGGNTGELFF.

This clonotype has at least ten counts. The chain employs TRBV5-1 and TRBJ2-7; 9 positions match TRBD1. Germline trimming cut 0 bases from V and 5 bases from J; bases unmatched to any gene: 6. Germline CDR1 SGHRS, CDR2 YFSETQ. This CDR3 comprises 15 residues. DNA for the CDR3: TGCGCCAGCAGCTTGGCTGGACAGGGGATCGACGAGCAGTACTTC. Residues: CASSLAGQGIDEQYF.

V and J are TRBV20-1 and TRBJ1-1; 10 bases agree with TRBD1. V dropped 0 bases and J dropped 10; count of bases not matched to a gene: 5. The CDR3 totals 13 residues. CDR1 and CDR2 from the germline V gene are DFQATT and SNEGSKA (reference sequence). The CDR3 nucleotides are TGCAGTGCTAGAGATTCGGACAGGGGGAGAGCTTTCTTT. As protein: CSARDSDRGRAFF.

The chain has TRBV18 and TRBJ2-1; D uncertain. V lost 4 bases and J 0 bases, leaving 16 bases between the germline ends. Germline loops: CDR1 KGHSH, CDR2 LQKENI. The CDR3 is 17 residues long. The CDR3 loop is CASSLGLTTISYNEQFF. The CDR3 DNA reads TGTGCCAGCTCACTGGGTTTGACAACTATCTCCTACAATGAGCAGTTCTTC.

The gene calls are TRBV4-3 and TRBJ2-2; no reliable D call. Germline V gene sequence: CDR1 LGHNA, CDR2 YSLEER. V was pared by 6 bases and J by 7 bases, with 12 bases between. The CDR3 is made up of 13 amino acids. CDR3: CASSPDTNGELFF. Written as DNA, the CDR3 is TGCGCCAGCAGTCCAGACACCAACGGGGAGCTGTTTTTT.

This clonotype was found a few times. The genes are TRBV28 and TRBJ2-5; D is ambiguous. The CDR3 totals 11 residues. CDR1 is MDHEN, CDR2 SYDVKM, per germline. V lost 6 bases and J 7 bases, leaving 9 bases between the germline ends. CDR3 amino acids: CASSPSGTQYF. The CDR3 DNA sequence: TGTGCCAGCAGCCCTAGTGGGACCCAGTACTTC.

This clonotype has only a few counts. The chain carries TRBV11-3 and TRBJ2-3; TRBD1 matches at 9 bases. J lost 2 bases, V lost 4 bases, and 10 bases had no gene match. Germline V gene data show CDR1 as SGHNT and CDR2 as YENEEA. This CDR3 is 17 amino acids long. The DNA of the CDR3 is TGTGCCAGCAGCTCACGGACAGGGGCTCCTAACACAGATACGCAGTATTTT. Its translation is CASSSRTGAPNTDTQYF.

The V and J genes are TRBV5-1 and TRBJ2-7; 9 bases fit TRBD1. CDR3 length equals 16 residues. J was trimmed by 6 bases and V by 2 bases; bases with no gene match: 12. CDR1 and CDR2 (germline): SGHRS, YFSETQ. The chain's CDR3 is CASSFRPGTGSTEQYF. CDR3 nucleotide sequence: TGCGCCAGCAGCTTTAGACCCGGGACAGGGAGCACCGAGCAGTACTTC.

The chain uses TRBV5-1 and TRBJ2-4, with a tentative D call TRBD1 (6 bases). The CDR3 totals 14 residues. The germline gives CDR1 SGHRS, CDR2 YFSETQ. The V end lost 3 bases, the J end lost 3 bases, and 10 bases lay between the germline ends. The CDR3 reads CASSSGQVKNIQYF. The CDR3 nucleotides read TGCGCCAGCAGCTCGGGACAAGTCAAAAACATTCAGTACTTC.

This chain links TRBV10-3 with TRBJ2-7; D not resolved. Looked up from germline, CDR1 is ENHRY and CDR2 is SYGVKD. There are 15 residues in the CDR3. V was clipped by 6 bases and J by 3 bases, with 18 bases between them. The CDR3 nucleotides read TGTGCCATCAGCCCCAGAGATGTGATTAACTACGAGCAGTACTTC. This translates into CAISPRDVINYEQYF.

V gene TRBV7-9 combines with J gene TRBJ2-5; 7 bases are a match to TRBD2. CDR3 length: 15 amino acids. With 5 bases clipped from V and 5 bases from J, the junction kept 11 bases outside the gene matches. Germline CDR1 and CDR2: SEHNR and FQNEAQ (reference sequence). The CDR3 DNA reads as TGTGCCAGCAGCCCCGGGCGGATGGGAGGGGAGACCCAGTACTTC. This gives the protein CASSPGRMGGETQYF.

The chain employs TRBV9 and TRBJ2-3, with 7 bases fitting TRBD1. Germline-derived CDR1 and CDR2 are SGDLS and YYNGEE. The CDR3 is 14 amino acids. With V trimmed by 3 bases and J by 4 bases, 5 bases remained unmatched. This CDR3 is CASSATGIADTQYF. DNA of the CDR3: TGTGCCAGCAGCGCGACAGGGATTGCAGATACGCAGTATTTT.

CDR3 DNA: TGCGCCAGCACAACAGATGCAACTAATGAAAAACTGTTTTTT. Protein sequence: CASTTDATNEKLFF. J is TRBJ1-4 and V is TRBV5-1; D uncertain. The CDR3 runs to 14 residues. The V gene's germline CDR1 is SGHRS and CDR2 YFSETQ. V lost 6 bases to trimming and J lost 0 bases, with 9 bases between them.

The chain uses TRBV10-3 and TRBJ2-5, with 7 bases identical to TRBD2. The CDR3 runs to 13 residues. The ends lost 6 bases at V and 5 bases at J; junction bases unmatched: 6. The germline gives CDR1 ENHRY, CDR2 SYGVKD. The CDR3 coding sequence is TGTGCCATCAGCCCCCCCGGGAGGGAGACCCAGTACTTC. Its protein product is CAISPPGRETQYF.

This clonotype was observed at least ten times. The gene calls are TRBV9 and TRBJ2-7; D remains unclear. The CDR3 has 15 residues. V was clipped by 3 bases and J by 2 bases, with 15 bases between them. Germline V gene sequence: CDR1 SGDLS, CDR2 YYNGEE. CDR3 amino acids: CASSAPSRRAYEQYF. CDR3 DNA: TGTGCCAGCAGCGCACCGTCCCGACGGGCCTACGAGCAGTACTTC.

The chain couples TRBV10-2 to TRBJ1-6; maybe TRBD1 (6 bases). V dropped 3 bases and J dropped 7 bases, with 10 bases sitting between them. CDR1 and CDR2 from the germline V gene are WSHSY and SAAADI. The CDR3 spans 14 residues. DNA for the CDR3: TGCGCCAGCAGTGATTGGACAGAGAATTCACCCCTCCACTTT. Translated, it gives CASSDWTENSPLHF.

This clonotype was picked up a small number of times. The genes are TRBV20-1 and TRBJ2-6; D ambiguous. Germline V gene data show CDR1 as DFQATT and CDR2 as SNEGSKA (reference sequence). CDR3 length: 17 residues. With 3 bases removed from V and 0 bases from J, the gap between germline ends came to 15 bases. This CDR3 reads CSASRGPLSSGANVLTF. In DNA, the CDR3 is TGCAGTGCTAGTAGAGGACCGCTGAGCTCTGGGGCCAACGTCCTGACTTTC.

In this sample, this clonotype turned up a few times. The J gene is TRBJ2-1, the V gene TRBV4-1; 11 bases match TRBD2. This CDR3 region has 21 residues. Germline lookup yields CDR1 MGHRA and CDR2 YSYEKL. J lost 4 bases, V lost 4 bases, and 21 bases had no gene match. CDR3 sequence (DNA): TGCGCCAGCAGCCCCCTAAGGGGGGCTTATCTAGCGGGAGGAAGGTACAATGAGCAGTTCTTC. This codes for CASSPLRGAYLAGGRYNEQFF.